This passage covers 30 T cell receptor beta chains from one sample sequenced in a study of blood T cell repertoires in COVID-19 (dated by TCRdb to 2020 to 2021). Library generation was performed with the immunoSEQ multiplex PCR assay. The immuneACCESS repertoire file appears here via TCRdb, limited to in-frame rearrangements. These files lack a portion of the clones; in checked studies, under half of the deficit traces to unresolved V genes, and the cause of the others is not known. The sample yields about 140,000 clones; roughly three quarters were counted once. Of the sample, over 8.5% falls within the top ten clones. The sequenced material came from peripheral blood. Receptors originate from a middle-aged man with active or convalescent COVID-19.

The V call is TRBV19, the J call TRBJ1-5; 8 bases are a match to TRBD1. The CDR3 spans 17 residues. V shed 6 bases, J shed 2 bases, and the junction held 12 bases outside the gene matches. Germline V gene sequence: CDR1 LNHDA, CDR2 SQIVND (reference sequence). CDR3 sequence (DNA): TGTGCCAGTAGATTAGACAGGGGAGGAAGAGGCAATCAGCCCCAGCATTTT. Protein sequence: CASRLDRGGRGNQPQHF.

CDR3 sequence (DNA): TGCAGCGTTGGGGGCACCTACGAGCAGTACTTC. This sequence encodes CSVGGTYEQYF. The V and J genes are TRBV29-1 and TRBJ2-7, with D perhaps matching TRBD1 (5 bases). V was shortened by 4 bases and J by 2 bases, with 6 bases between the two germline ends. CDR3 length: 11 amino acids. CDR1 is SQVTM, CDR2 ANQGSEA, per germline.

The chain has TRBV11-3 and TRBJ2-5; maybe TRBD1 (6 bases). V was cut by 5 bases and J by 1 base, with 8 bases left in between. Germline V gene data show CDR1 as SGHNT and CDR2 as YENEEA. There are 13 residues in the CDR3. For the CDR3, the DNA is TGTGCCAGCAGCCCCAGGGGCCAAGAGACCCAGTACTTC. Residues: CASSPRGQETQYF.

The chain uses TRBV11-1 and TRBJ2-7, with a tentative D call TRBD2 (5 bases). CDR3 length: 16 residues. The ends were cut back, 2 bases at V and 0 bases at J, with 14 bases in the middle. The germline V gene encodes CDR1 SGHAT and CDR2 FQDESV (reference sequence). CDR3 sequence (DNA): TGTGCCAGCAGCTTAAATACGGGGAAGGCCTCCTACGAGCAGTACTTC. This gives the protein CASSLNTGKASYEQYF.

The V and J genes are TRBV23-1 and TRBJ2-2, with D unresolved. TRBV23-1 is an open reading frame, and its role is uncertain. The CDR3 spans 12 residues. Trimming shortened V by 3 bases and J by 7 bases, and 6 bases separated the two germline ends. This CDR3 is CASSHFNGELFF. The CDR3, as DNA: TGCGCCAGCAGTCATTTTAACGGGGAGCTGTTTTTT.

The chain uses TRBV28 and TRBJ2-3, with TRBD2 matching 7 bases. This CDR3 is 15 amino acids long. Germline trimming cut 5 bases from V and 2 bases from J; bases unmatched to any gene: 7. The germline gives CDR1 MDHEN, CDR2 SYDVKM. The CDR3 region has the DNA TGTGCCAGCAGTACCCTAGCGGACCTCACAGATACGCAGTATTTT. It translates to CASSTLADLTDTQYF.

This clone turned up a few times. The genes are TRBV20-1 and TRBJ2-7; 7 bases agree with TRBD1. The CDR3 covers 16 residues. Germline CDR1 is DFQATT and CDR2 is SNEGSKA (reference sequence). V lost 3 bases to trimming and J lost 0 bases; unmatched junction nucleotides: 11. This CDR3 reads CSASAPGGADSYEQYF. In DNA, the CDR3 is TGCAGTGCTAGTGCGCCAGGGGGAGCGGACTCCTACGAGCAGTACTTC.

The chain links TRBV6-6 to TRBJ2-3; D call uncertain. Trimming cost V 6 bases and J 5 bases, with 21 bases left between them. Germline CDR1 MNHNY, CDR2 SVGAGI (reference sequence). This CDR3 comprises 16 residues. CDR3 amino acids: CASRPSGATQRDTQYF. The CDR3 DNA reads TGTGCCAGCAGGCCCTCGGGTGCAACCCAGAGAGATACGCAGTATTTT.

The J gene is TRBJ2-3, the V gene TRBV7-8, with D unresolved. V dropped 0 bases and J dropped 4 bases, with 11 bases sitting between them. The CDR3 contains 15 residues. Germline V CDR1 and CDR2: SGHVS, FQNEAQ. The CDR3 here is CASSLASGSPDTQYF. Written as DNA, the CDR3 is TGTGCCAGCAGCTTAGCGTCGGGTTCCCCAGATACGCAGTATTTT.

In this sample, this clone turned up a few times. The V and J genes are TRBV19 and TRBJ2-7; the match to TRBD1 covers 8 bases. The CDR3 sequence is 15 residues long. Per germline, CDR1 LNHDA and CDR2 SQIVND (reference sequence). The junction had 9 bases not matched to a gene; V was cut back by 3 bases and J by 5 bases. Here the CDR3 reads CASSIWTGLSNEQYF. CDR3 DNA: TGTGCCAGTAGTATTTGGACAGGGTTGTCCAACGAGCAGTACTTC.

V is TRBV11-3 and J is TRBJ2-7, with no clear D. Germline V lookup: CDR1 SGHNT, CDR2 YENEEA. CDR3 size: 12 residues. V lost 7 bases, J lost 5 bases, and 12 bases lay in between. The CDR3 nucleotides read TGTGCCAGCACCCCCCTTTTAGACGAGCAGTACTTC. Encoded protein: CASTPLLDEQYF.

The chain recombines TRBV5-3 with TRBJ1-5; D remains unclear. TRBV5-3 belongs to the ORF category, with a function that is uncertain. Trimming removed 3 bases from V and 4 bases from J, with 5 bases in between. CDR3 length equals 12 residues. CDR3 residues: CARSSLNQPQHF. For the CDR3, the DNA is TGTGCCAGAAGCTCCCTAAATCAGCCCCAGCATTTT.

The V gene is TRBV28, the J gene TRBJ1-5, with 8 bases matching TRBD1. The CDR3 is made up of 18 amino acids. Trimming removed 6 bases from V and 0 bases from J; junction bases left unmatched: 13. The V gene's germline CDR1 is MDHEN and CDR2 SYDVKM. CDR3 bases: TGTGCCAGCAGACTATCCGGGACAGGATCTTATAGCAATCAGCCCCAGCATTTT. Translation: CASRLSGTGSYSNQPQHF.

V usage is TRBV24-1 and J usage is TRBJ2-2, with D tentatively TRBD1 (5 bases). Per the germline V gene, CDR1 is KGHDR and CDR2 is SFDVKD. The V end lost 10 bases, the J end lost 6 bases, and 14 bases lay between the germline ends. The CDR3 contains 13 residues. The CDR3 reads CATAPTAPGELFF. The CDR3 DNA follows: TGTGCCACAGCCCCGACAGCCCCCGGGGAGCTGTTTTTT.

CDR3 sequence reads: CAIRGTGGYEQYF. CDR3 bases: TGTGCCATCAGGGGGACAGGGGGCTACGAGCAGTACTTC. This chain connects TRBV10-3 to TRBJ2-7; 11 bases are a match to TRBD1. Trimming cost V 6 bases and J 3 bases; bases outside gene matches: 1. The CDR3 length is 13 residues. The germline V gene has CDR1 ENHRY and CDR2 SYGVKD.

The rearrangement uses TRBV24-1 and TRBJ2-3; D remains ambiguous. V was pared by 5 bases and J by 1 base, with 9 bases between. There are 14 residues in the CDR3. Germline-derived CDR1 and CDR2 are KGHDR and SFDVKD. Here the CDR3 DNA reads TGTGCCACCAGTGGGGTTCAGGGCACAGATACGCAGTATTTT. This encodes CATSGVQGTDTQYF.

The genes are TRBV27 and TRBJ2-1, with a tentative D call TRBD1 (6 bases). The CDR3 contains 14 residues. Germline CDR1 MNHEY, CDR2 SMNVEV (reference sequence). Trimming removed 5 bases at V and 6 bases at J, with 14 bases between. The CDR3 DNA is TGTGCCAGCAGTGCCACCGGGACATTCAATGAGCAGTTCTTC. It codes for CASSATGTFNEQFF.

The CDR3 sequence is CASSIGLAGVTYEQYF. The CDR3 nucleotides read TGCGCCAGCAGCATTGGACTAGCGGGTGTAACCTACGAGCAGTACTTC. The V call is TRBV4-1, the J call TRBJ2-7, with TRBD2 identical over 11 bases. This CDR3 is built from 16 residues. The germline CDR1 and CDR2 sequences are MGHRA and YSYEKL. The V and J ends lost 5 bases and 2 bases, in that order; junction bases with no gene match: 8.

The chain couples TRBV19 to TRBJ1-3, with D tentatively TRBD1 (6 bases). The CDR3 has 14 amino acids. The V gene's germline CDR1 is LNHDA and CDR2 SQIVND (reference sequence). Trimming cost V 5 bases and J 4 bases, with 12 bases left between them. The CDR3 sequence is CASSHRATGNTIYF. The CDR3 bases are TGTGCCAGTAGTCACAGGGCAACGGGAAACACCATATATTTT.

The chain couples TRBV12-3 or TRBV12-4 to TRBJ2-5, with D tentatively TRBD2 (6 bases). This CDR3 is built from 13 residues. V lost 4 bases and J 5 bases, leaving 11 bases between the germline ends. The CDR3 here is CASSSAGRETQYF. The DNA for the CDR3 is TGTGCCAGCAGTTCGGCGGGGCGCGAGACCCAGTACTTC.

Here the CDR3 reads CASRADRGPGQPQHF. The DNA for the CDR3 is TGTGCCAGCAGGGCTGACAGGGGGCCCGGGCAGCCCCAGCATTTT. V usage is TRBV27 and J usage is TRBJ1-5; 10 bases agree with TRBD1. V lost 6 bases and J lost 7; bases outside the gene matches: 9. Germline values: CDR1 MNHEY, CDR2 SMNVEV (reference sequence). The CDR3 contains 15 residues.

V usage is TRBV6-5 and J usage is TRBJ2-5; 10 nucleotides line up with TRBD1. Trimming took 5 bases from V and 5 from J; bases not matched to a gene: 2. This CDR3 has 13 amino acids. Germline lookup yields CDR1 MNHEY and CDR2 SVGAGI. Written as DNA, the CDR3 is TGTGCCAGCAGTAAGACAGGGGGCGAGACCCAGTACTTC. It specifies CASSKTGGETQYF.

The chain has TRBV5-6 and TRBJ2-7, with a weak D call TRBD1 (6 bases). Germline V gene lookup returns CDR1 SGHDT and CDR2 YYEEEE. The V gene lost 6 bases and the J gene lost 3 bases, with 19 bases spanning the gap. The CDR3 extends over 15 amino acids. The CDR3: CASIQRAGAFYEQYF. Here the CDR3 DNA reads TGTGCCAGCATTCAAAGAGCAGGGGCCTTCTACGAGCAGTACTTC.

The V gene is TRBV18, the J gene TRBJ2-3, with 13 bases identical to TRBD2. The CDR3 is made up of 19 amino acids. The ends lost 6 bases at V and 1 base at J; junction bases unmatched: 13. Germline V lookup: CDR1 KGHSH, CDR2 LQKENI. The DNA of the CDR3 is TGTGCCAGCTCTCGCGGGACTAGCGGGACCACGTGGGGCACAGATACGCAGTATTTT. It specifies CASSRGTSGTTWGTDTQYF.

The table lists this clone with a few counts. The chain links TRBV28 to TRBJ2-1; TRBD2 is a possible D gene (6 bases). The CDR3 consists of 15 residues. Trimming stripped 6 bases from V and 7 bases from J, with 19 bases between. Germline V gene sequence: CDR1 MDHEN, CDR2 SYDVKM. The CDR3 DNA reads TGTGCCAGCAGAGACGCAACGGTAGCGGATAATGAGCAGTTCTTC. Translation: CASRDATVADNEQFF.

The chain is built from TRBV7-3 and TRBJ2-2; TRBD2 aligns across 12 bases. The germline gives CDR1 SGHTA, CDR2 FQGTGA. The CDR3 extends over 17 amino acids. V trimming: 5 bases; J trimming: 4 bases; junction bases outside the gene matches: 8. CDR3 amino acids: CASSLLAGGPGTGELFF. The CDR3 DNA reads TGTGCCAGCAGCCTTCTAGCGGGAGGGCCAGGCACCGGGGAGCTGTTTTTT.

The rearrangement joins TRBV6-6 to TRBJ1-1; 7 positions match TRBD1. V dropped 8 bases and J dropped 3; count of bases not matched to a gene: 9. CDR1 and CDR2 from the germline V gene are MNHNY and SVGAGI (reference sequence). CDR3 length equals 14 residues. CDR3 DNA sequence: TGTGCCAGCGGTAGCGAGGGGGCTTACACTGAAGCTTTCTTT. Translating it yields CASGSEGAYTEAFF.

V and J are TRBV7-2 and TRBJ2-2, with a tentative D call TRBD2 (6 bases). CDR1 and CDR2 from the germline V gene are SGHTA and FQGNSA. Between the trimmed V and J ends, which lost 5 bases and 3 bases, there was a span of 16 bases. This CDR3 has 16 amino acids. CDR3 amino acids: CASSLVGGAHTGELFF. The CDR3, as DNA: TGTGCCAGCAGCCTGGTCGGCGGGGCCCACACCGGGGAGCTGTTTTTT.

The chain recombines TRBV7-9 with TRBJ2-3; D may be TRBD2 (6 bases). V was trimmed by 2 bases and J by 0 bases, leaving 9 bases between them. In germline, CDR1 is SEHNR, CDR2 FQNEAQ (reference sequence). CDR3 length equals 15 residues. The CDR3 spells CASSLLAPSTDTQYF. The CDR3 region has the DNA TGTGCCAGCAGCTTACTAGCGCCCAGCACAGATACGCAGTATTTT.

The genes are TRBV4-1 and TRBJ1-2; tentatively, D is TRBD1 (5 bases). The V gene lost 1 base and the J gene lost 4 bases, with 10 bases spanning the gap. From germline, CDR1 is MGHRA and CDR2 YSYEKL. The CDR3 spans 14 residues. The CDR3 nucleotides read TGCGCCAGCAGCCAAGGGGGCACGTCCTATGGCTACACCTTC. Protein: CASSQGGTSYGYTF.